A selection of T cell receptor beta chains follows, all from one sample in a study. TCRdb redid the calling of the 5' RACE reads with MiXCR, one entry per CDR3 protein. The sample has some 62,000 distinct CDR3 sequences, around 30% seen once; the top ten hold about 2.5%. Sequenced material: tumor-infiltrating naive CD4+ T cells sorted from the breast tumor. The receptor source for this set is a female donor with breast cancer. The CDR3 runs from the conserved cysteine through the conserved F or W. D genes are given only for firm matches.

TRBJ1-1 | . | TRBV9 | CASSLEEGGSNTEAFF
TRBJ1-1 | . | TRBV5-1 | CASSLQGSGTEAFF
TRBJ2-1 | TRBD2 | TRBV9 | CASSVEAPSSGRGSYNEQFF
TRBJ2-7 | TRBD2 | TRBV7-8 | CASSSRLAGGREQYF
TRBJ1-1 | . | TRBV12-3/TRBV12-4 | CASGLWFGGMNTEAFF
TRBJ2-1 | TRBD2 | TRBV4-2 | CASSQDGSGGAYNEQFF
TRBJ1-1 | . | TRBV6-1 | CASTLWGGTEAFF
TRBJ2-5 | TRBD1 | TRBV6-5 | CASLWTGGGETQYF
TRBJ2-1 | TRBD1 | TRBV7-8 | CASSSRTGSSYNEQFF
TRBJ1-5 | . | TRBV25-1 | CASSSGGASQPQHF
TRBJ2-7 | TRBD2 | TRBV4-1 | CASSRTGTSVLGEQYF
TRBJ1-5 | . | TRBV5-1 | CASSLSDSNREPQHF
TRBJ2-5 | . | TRBV2 | CASSEESPGFQETQYF
TRBJ1-1 | . | TRBV4-2 | CASSRGNLLEAFF
TRBJ1-6 | TRBD1 | TRBV6-1 | CASRDGTGNFSPLHF
TRBJ1-2 | TRBD1 | TRBV5-1 | CASSVGTGTSFYGYTF
TRBJ1-4 | TRBD1 | TRBV28 | CASNPGGQGEEKLFF
TRBJ2-1 | . | TRBV7-2 | CASSYRTGSSYNEQFF
TRBJ2-2 | . | TRBV5-1 | CASSLEVGGSNTGELFF
TRBJ2-3 | . | TRBV5-1 | CASSLTPTAADTQYF
TRBJ2-5 | . | TRBV7-7 | CASSKGEEETQYF
TRBJ2-1 | . | TRBV7-9 | CASSLSGARNEQFF
TRBJ1-1 | . | TRBV6-2/TRBV6-3 | CASSYAEGGTEAFF
TRBJ1-5 | . | TRBV6-1 | CASSEVGGFNQPQHF
TRBJ2-3 | . | TRBV5-6 | CASSFGQRTDTQYF
TRBJ2-6 | TRBD2 | TRBV30 | CAWSLGAGRNFGANVLTF
TRBJ1-1 | TRBD1 | TRBV12-3/TRBV12-4 | CTSRIDRGATEAFF